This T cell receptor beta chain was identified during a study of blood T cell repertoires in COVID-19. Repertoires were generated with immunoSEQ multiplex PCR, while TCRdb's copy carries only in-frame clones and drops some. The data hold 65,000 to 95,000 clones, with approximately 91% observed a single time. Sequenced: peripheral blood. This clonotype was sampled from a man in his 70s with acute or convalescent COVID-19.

CDR3 in amino acids: CASSVWAGAFF. The CDR3, as DNA: TGTGCCAGCAGTGTTTGGGCGGGGGCTTTCTTT. The chain couples TRBV2 to TRBJ1-1; D not certain. Germline-derived CDR1 and CDR2 are SNHLY and FYNNEI. The CDR3 length is 11 residues. Trimming removed 4 bases from V and 11 bases from J, with 11 bases in between.